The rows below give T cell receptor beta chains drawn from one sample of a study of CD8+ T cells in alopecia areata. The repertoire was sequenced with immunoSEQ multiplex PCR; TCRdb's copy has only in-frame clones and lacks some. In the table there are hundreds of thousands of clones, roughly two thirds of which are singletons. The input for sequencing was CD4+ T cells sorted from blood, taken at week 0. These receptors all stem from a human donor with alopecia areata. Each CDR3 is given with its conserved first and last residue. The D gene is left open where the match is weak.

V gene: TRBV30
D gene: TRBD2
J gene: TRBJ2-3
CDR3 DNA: TGTGCCTGGAGCTCGGGGAAGCGGGGGGACACAGATACGCAGTATTTT
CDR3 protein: CAWSSGKRGDTDTQYF

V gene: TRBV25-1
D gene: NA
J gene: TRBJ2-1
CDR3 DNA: TGTGCCAGCAGTGAATCGGTTGTTTTCGGGGAGCAGTTCTTC
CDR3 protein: CASSESVVFGEQFF

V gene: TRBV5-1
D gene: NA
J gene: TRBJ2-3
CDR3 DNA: TGCGCCAGCACCTTCCCACGGGGGAGCACAGATACGCAGTATTTT
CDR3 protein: CASTFPRGSTDTQYF

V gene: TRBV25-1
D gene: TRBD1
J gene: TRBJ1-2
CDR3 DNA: TGTGCCAGCAGTGGTGGGACAGGGGCTTATGGCTACACCTTC
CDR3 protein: CASSGGTGAYGYTF

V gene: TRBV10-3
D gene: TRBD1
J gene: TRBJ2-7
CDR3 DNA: TGTGCCACTACCCGACAGGGGCTCGGCGAGCAGTACTTC
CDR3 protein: CATTRQGLGEQYF

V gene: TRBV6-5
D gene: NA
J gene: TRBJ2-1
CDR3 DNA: TGTGCCAGCAGTTACTCATCCCATCCCACCTACAATGAGCAGTTCTTC
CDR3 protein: CASSYSSHPTYNEQFF

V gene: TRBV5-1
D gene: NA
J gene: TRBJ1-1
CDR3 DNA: TGCGCCAGCAGCTTGGATGGTTCGGGCACTGAAGCTTTCTTT
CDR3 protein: CASSLDGSGTEAFF

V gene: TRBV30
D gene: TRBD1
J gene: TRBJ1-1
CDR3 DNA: TGTGCCTGGAGTGTACCGAACAGGGGGGATGAAGCTTTCTTT
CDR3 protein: CAWSVPNRGDEAFF

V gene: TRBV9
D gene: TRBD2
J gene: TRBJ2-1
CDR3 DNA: TGTGCCAGCAGCTCGGTGGGCGGGGGGTTAGCCAATGAGCAGTTCTTC
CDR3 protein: CASSSVGGGLANEQFF

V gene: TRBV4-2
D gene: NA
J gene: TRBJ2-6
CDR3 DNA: TGTGCCAGCAGCCAAGATCTAACAGGTTATGGGGCCAACGTCCTGACTTTC
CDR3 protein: CASSQDLTGYGANVLTF

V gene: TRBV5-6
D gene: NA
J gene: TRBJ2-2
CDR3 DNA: TGTGCCAGCAGCCGGGGTCGCGGGCTCGGGGAGCTGTTTTTT
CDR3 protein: CASSRGRGLGELFF

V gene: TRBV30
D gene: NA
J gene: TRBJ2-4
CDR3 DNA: TGTGCCTGGAGGGTCCGGGGACTCGACATTCAGTACTTC
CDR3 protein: CAWRVRGLDIQYF

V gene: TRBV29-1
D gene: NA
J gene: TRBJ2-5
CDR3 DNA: TGCAGCGTCCAGGGAGGACAAGAGACCCAGTACTTC
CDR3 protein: CSVQGGQETQYF

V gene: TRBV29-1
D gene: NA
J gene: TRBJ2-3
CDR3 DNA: TGCAGCGTTGTCACATATGGAGATACGCAGTATTTT
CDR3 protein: CSVVTYGDTQYF

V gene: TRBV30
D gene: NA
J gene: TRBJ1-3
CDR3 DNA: TGTGCCTGGAGTCTTTTCGCTGGAAACACCATATATTTT
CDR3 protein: CAWSLFAGNTIYF

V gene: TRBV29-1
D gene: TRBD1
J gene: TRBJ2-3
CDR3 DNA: TGCAGCGGGGTCGTCGGACAGGGGAGCACAGATACGCAGTATTTT
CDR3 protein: CSGVVGQGSTDTQYF